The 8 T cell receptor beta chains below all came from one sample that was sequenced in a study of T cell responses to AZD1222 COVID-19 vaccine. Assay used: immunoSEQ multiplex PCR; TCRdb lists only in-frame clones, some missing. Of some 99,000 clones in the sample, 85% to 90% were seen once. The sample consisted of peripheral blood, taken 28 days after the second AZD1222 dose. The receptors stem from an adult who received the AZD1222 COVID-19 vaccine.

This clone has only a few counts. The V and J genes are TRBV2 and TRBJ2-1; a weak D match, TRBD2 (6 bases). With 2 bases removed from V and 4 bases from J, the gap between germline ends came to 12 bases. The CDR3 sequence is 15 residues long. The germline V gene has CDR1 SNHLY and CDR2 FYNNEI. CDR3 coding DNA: TGTGCCAGCAGTGAATCCGGGGGTCCTTACAATGAGCAGTTCTTC. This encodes CASSESGGPYNEQFF.

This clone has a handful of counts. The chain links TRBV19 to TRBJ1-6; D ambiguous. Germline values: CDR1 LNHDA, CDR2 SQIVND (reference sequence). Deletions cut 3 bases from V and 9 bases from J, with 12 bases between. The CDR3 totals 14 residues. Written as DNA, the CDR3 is TGTGCCAGTAGTATCGACACGAGGATTTCACCCCTCCACTTT. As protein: CASSIDTRISPLHF.

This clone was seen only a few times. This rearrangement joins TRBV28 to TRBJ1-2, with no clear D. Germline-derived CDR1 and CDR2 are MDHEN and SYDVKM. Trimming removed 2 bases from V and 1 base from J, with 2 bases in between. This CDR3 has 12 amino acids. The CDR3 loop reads CASSLRNYGYTF. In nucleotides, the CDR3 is TGTGCCAGCAGTTTACGTAACTATGGCTACACCTTC.

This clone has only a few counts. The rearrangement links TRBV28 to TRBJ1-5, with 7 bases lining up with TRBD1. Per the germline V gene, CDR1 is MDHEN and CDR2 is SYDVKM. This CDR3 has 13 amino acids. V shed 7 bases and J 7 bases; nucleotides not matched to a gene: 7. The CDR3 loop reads CASNPGQWQPQHF. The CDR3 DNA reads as TGTGCCAGCAACCCGGGACAGTGGCAGCCCCAGCATTTT.

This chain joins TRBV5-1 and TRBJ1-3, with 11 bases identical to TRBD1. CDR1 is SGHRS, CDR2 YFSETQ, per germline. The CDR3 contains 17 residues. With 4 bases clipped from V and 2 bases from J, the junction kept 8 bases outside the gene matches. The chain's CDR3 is CASSPGTGGKAGNTIYF. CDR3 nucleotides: TGCGCCAGCAGCCCGGGGACAGGGGGAAAAGCTGGAAACACCATATATTTT. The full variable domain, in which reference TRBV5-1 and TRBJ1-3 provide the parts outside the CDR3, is KAGVTQTPRYLIKTRGQQVTLSCSPISGHRSVSWYQQTPGQGLQFLFEYFSETQRNKGNFPGRFSGRQFSNSRSEMNVSTLELGDSALYLCASSPGTGGKAGNTIYFGEGSWLTVV.

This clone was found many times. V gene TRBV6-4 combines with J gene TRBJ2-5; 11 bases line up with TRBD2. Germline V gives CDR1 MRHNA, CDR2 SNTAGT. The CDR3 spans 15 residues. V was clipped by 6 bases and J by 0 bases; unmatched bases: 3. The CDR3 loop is CASSPGLADQETQYF. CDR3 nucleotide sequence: TGTGCCAGCAGCCCGGGACTAGCGGACCAAGAGACCCAGTACTTC.

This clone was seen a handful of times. The CDR3 protein is CASSSQLNTEAFF. In nucleotides, the CDR3 is TGTGCCAGCAGCTCACAGCTGAACACTGAAGCTTTCTTT. V and J are TRBV7-8 and TRBJ1-1; no definite D call. Germline V gene lookup returns CDR1 SGHVS and CDR2 FQNEAQ. Trimming took 4 bases from V and 0 from J, leaving 6 bases between them. The CDR3 has 13 amino acids.

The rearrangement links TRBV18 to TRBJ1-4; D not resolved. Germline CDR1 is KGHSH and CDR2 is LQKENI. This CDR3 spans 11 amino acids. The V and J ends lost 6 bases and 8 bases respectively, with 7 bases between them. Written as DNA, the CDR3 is TGTGCCAGCTCTCTAACGGAAAAACTGTTTTTT. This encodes CASSLTEKLFF. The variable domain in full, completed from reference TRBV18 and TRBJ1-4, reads NAGVMQNPRHLVRRRGQEARLRCSPMKGHSHVYWYRQLPEEGLKFMVYLQKENIIDESGMPKERFSAEFPKEGPSILRIQQVVRGDSAAYFCASSLTEKLFFGSGTQLSVL.